These 7 T cell receptor beta chains were sequenced from one sample in a study of siplizumab effects on memory and regulatory T cells. Assay used: immunoSEQ multiplex PCR; TCRdb lists only in-frame clones, some missing. The data contain fewer than 100,000 clones, over 90% of them singletons. Sequencing used CD8+ T cells sorted from blood. These TCRs come from a human donor in good health.

The chain carries TRBV7-6 and TRBJ2-7; no firm D call. The V end was cut by 5 bases, the J end by 4 bases, with 18 bases between. Germline V gene sequence: CDR1 SGHVS, CDR2 FNYEAQ. The CDR3 has 15 amino acids. The DNA of the CDR3 is TGTGCCAGCAGCCCCGGAGCAGGTAGACATTACGAGCAGTACTTC. As protein: CASSPGAGRHYEQYF.

V and J are TRBV7-9 and TRBJ1-1; D is uncertain. The CDR3 length is 12 residues. Germline CDR1 is SEHNR and CDR2 is FQNEAQ (reference sequence). V lost 5 bases and J 8 bases, leaving 12 bases between the germline ends. The CDR3 nucleotides are TGTGCCAGCAGCCTAGGATCTTCCGAAGCTTTCTTT. Protein sequence: CASSLGSSEAFF.

The chain couples TRBV19 to TRBJ2-1, with D possibly being TRBD2 (6 bases). Trimming shortened V by 9 bases and J by 12 bases, and 15 bases separated the two germline ends. Germline CDR1 LNHDA, CDR2 SQIVND (reference sequence). The CDR3 covers 11 residues. This CDR3 is CASTPLEGQFF. CDR3 DNA: TGTGCCAGCACACCATTGGAGGGGCAGTTCTTC.

This clone was detected only a few times. The same CDR3 can be traced to other DNA sequences in this sample. The chain links TRBV6-5 to TRBJ1-1; 7 nucleotides line up with TRBD1. This CDR3 has 15 amino acids. The ends lost 6 bases at V and 2 bases at J; junction bases unmatched: 9. Germline V gives CDR1 MNHEY, CDR2 SVGAGI. This chain's CDR3 is CASSLTGTANTEAFF. CDR3 nucleotide sequence: TGTGCCAGCAGCCTTACCGGGACAGCTAACACTGAAGCTTTCTTT.

The chain carries TRBV7-9 and TRBJ1-6; D is unresolved. Germline V gives CDR1 SEHNR, CDR2 FQNEAQ (reference sequence). Trimming left V 4 bases short and J 10 bases short, with 17 bases between. CDR3 length: 15 residues. In nucleotides, the CDR3 is TGTGCCAGCAGCTCTTCCGGATTCGGGAGCTCACCCCTCCACTTT. Protein: CASSSSGFGSSPLHF.

The rearrangement joins TRBV7-6 to TRBJ2-1, with D possibly TRBD2 on 7 matching bases. Germline V gene lookup returns CDR1 SGHVS and CDR2 FNYEAQ. There are 16 residues in the CDR3. The V and J ends lost 4 bases and 2 bases respectively, with 15 bases between them. CDR3: CASSSLGGAAYNEQFF. In nucleotides, the CDR3 is TGTGCCAGCAGCTCCCTGGGGGGGGCGGCCTACAATGAGCAGTTCTTC. Full variable domain (missing parts from reference TRBV7-6 and TRBJ2-1): GAGVSQSPRYKVTKRGQDVALRCDPISGHVSLYWYRQALGQGPEFLTYFNYEAQQDKSGLPNDRFSAERPEGSISTLTIQRTEQRDSAMYRCASSSLGGAAYNEQFFGPGTRLTVL.

The chain has TRBV6-1 and TRBJ2-7; unclear D gene. CDR1 and CDR2 (germline): MNHNS, SASEGT. Trimming shortened V by 6 bases and J by 2 bases, and 14 bases separated the two germline ends. The CDR3 contains 14 residues. The chain's CDR3 is CASSPRLLPYEQYF. The CDR3 region has the DNA TGTGCCAGCAGCCCTCGGCTCCTACCCTACGAGCAGTACTTC.